This T cell receptor beta chain was captured in a study of regulatory T cells in long-lasting Graves disease. Library construction for TCR beta used iRepertoire HTBI primers and Arm-PCR of CDR3 regions. TCRdb reprocessed the multiplex PCR reads via MiXCR and lists one record per CDR3 protein. The sample lists roughly 400,000 distinct CDR3 sequences, around 20% seen once, with around 15% in the top ten. This clonotype was seen many times. Antigen: not known. Findings of the study overall: With a few thousand shared public clonotypes, persistent patients exceeded new patients, who shared 966.

This CDR3 contains 16 residues. After removal of 5 bases from V and 6 bases from J, the junction contained 12 bases not matched to a gene. Germline V lookup: CDR1 MDHEN, CDR2 SYDVKM. The sample's time point: persistent/refractory GD, antithyroid drugs over 5 years with positive TRAb. The TCR library used RNA extracted from PBMCs. V gene TRBV28 combines with J gene TRBJ1-2; 10 bases match TRBD1. Sequencing was performed on peripheral blood mononuclear cells (PBMCs), taken when the disease was refractory, from a patient treated with antithyroid drugs. This sequence was found in a female donor with Graves disease. CDR3 in DNA: TGTGCCAGCAGTATCTCCGGGACAGGGGCAGGGGATGGCTACACCTTC. Protein: CASSISGTGAGDGYTF.